The rows below give T cell receptor beta chains drawn from one sample of a study of lymphopenia after photon versus proton radiotherapy. Sequenced by immunoSEQ multiplex PCR; TCRdb stores in-frame clones only, minus some. The profile shows some 64,000 clones, 75% to 90% of them singletons. Sequenced here: peripheral blood, sampled from a patient treated with proton-based radiotherapy. The receptors come from an elderly man with esophageal cancer. Both conserved end residues are part of each CDR3. Each record gives: CDR3 protein, J gene, CDR3 length, V gene.

CDR3: CASITRRSEAFF
J: TRBJ1-1
length: 12
V: TRBV19

CDR3: CASSRQGRVQETQYF
J: TRBJ2-5
length: 15
V: TRBV18

CDR3: CASSFSDWTNTEAFF
J: TRBJ1-1
length: 15
V: TRBV6-5

CDR3: CAGYRGSTDTQYF
J: TRBJ2-3
length: 13
V: TRBV30

CDR3: CASSIWQGATTNEKLFF
J: TRBJ1-4
length: 17
V: TRBV19

CDR3: CASSIRPGLSGNTIYF
J: TRBJ1-3
length: 16
V: TRBV19

CDR3: CASTRGVSYNEQFF
J: TRBJ2-1
length: 14
V: TRBV6-1

CDR3: CASSYSRGYNEQFF
J: TRBJ2-1
length: 14
V: TRBV6-5

CDR3: CASSLSDGPYEQYF
J: TRBJ2-7
length: 14
V: TRBV5-1

CDR3: CAAQGGGAVTNTEAFF
J: TRBJ1-1
length: 16
V: TRBV18

CDR3: CASSPRGSYEQYF
J: TRBJ2-7
length: 13
V: TRBV11-3

CDR3: CAWSVGGTIYF
J: TRBJ1-3
length: 11
V: TRBV30

CDR3: CASSRGSYANTEAFF
J: TRBJ1-1
length: 15
V: TRBV5-1

CDR3: CASSVEGFGYGYTF
J: TRBJ1-2
length: 14
V: TRBV9

CDR3: CASSLAGGAYGYTF
J: TRBJ1-2
length: 14
V: TRBV27

CDR3: CASSFSGGSYNEQFF
J: TRBJ2-1
length: 15
V: TRBV5-4

CDR3: CASSRTSGIDEQYF
J: TRBJ2-7
length: 14
V: TRBV27

CDR3: CASSHGQNTGELFF
J: TRBJ2-2
length: 14
V: TRBV14

CDR3: CASSTDWGQINSPLHF
J: TRBJ1-6
length: 16
V: TRBV25-1

CDR3: CASSPGTSINGELFF
J: TRBJ2-2
length: 15
V: TRBV5-4

CDR3: CASSPGGAWDEQFF
J: TRBJ2-1
length: 14
V: TRBV5-8

CDR3: CASSLGQGGSGELFF
J: TRBJ2-2
length: 15
V: TRBV7-2

CDR3: CASSLTGLYREQYF
J: TRBJ2-7
length: 14
V: TRBV5-1

CDR3: CASSLRLLGGGDDTQYF
J: TRBJ2-3
length: 17
V: TRBV7-6

CDR3: CASSSRWGTNQPQHF
J: TRBJ1-5
length: 15
V: TRBV7-2

CDR3: CASSSQTVQPQHF
J: TRBJ1-5
length: 13
V: TRBV19

CDR3: CASSPGQNNSPLHF
J: TRBJ1-6
length: 14
V: TRBV18

CDR3: CASSIGNLGQLNGYTF
J: TRBJ1-2
length: 16
V: TRBV21-1

CDR3: CASSLAQETQYF
J: TRBJ2-5
length: 12
V: TRBV5-1

CDR3: CASSTPSGWYNEQFF
J: TRBJ2-1
length: 15
V: TRBV19

CDR3: CASSPDRSNQPQHF
J: TRBJ1-5
length: 14
V: TRBV11-1

CDR3: CASAGTASTDTQYF
J: TRBJ2-3
length: 14
V: TRBV6-5

CDR3: CASSGPGGFLLSEAFF
J: TRBJ1-1
length: 16
V: TRBV9

CDR3: CASTSAAVLDTQYF
J: TRBJ2-3
length: 14
V: TRBV5-1

CDR3: CASSPGQGGNYGYTF
J: TRBJ1-2
length: 15
V: TRBV18

CDR3: CASRGGTDLYEQYF
J: TRBJ2-7
length: 14
V: TRBV19

CDR3: CASSQDRTGGPDTQYF
J: TRBJ2-3
length: 16
V: TRBV4-1

CDR3: CASSLVLPGDTGELFF
J: TRBJ2-2
length: 16
V: TRBV7-9

CDR3: CASSQLFSWRGQGVYGHTF
J: TRBJ1-2
length: 19
V: TRBV4-1

CDR3: CASSVRTGGYTF
J: TRBJ1-2
length: 12
V: TRBV11-2

CDR3: CASSESGQPQHF
J: TRBJ1-5
length: 12
V: TRBV6-1

CDR3: CASSLARGGEQPQHF
J: TRBJ1-5
length: 15
V: TRBV7-2

CDR3: CASSLPTENTEAFF
J: TRBJ1-1
length: 14
V: TRBV5-1

CDR3: CASRPGVGSYNSPLHF
J: TRBJ1-6
length: 16
V: TRBV27

CDR3: CASSEGLAGDEQYF
J: TRBJ2-7
length: 14
V: TRBV2

CDR3: CATSRDLVVNQPQHF
J: TRBJ1-5
length: 15
V: TRBV15

CDR3: CASSRTYDGVAGNEQFF
J: TRBJ2-1
length: 17
V: TRBV5-8

CDR3: CASSPSGPGANYGYTF
J: TRBJ1-2
length: 16
V: TRBV18

CDR3: CAWTGQMNTEAFF
J: TRBJ1-1
length: 13
V: TRBV30